The 22 T cell receptor beta chains below come from one sample, sequenced in a study of technical replicates of blood from several donors. The assay was immunoSEQ multiplex PCR, and TCRdb's table has in-frame clones only and misses some. Of 9,500 to 15,000 clones listed, approximately 79% are singletons. Material: PBMCs. The receptor source for this set is a human donor in good health.

The rearrangement uses TRBV15 and TRBJ1-2, with a weak D call TRBD1 (5 bases). This CDR3 is built from 15 residues. Trimming took off 1 base at V and 7 bases at J, with 16 bases between the two ends. Per germline, CDR1 LNHNV and CDR2 YYDKDF (reference sequence). The CDR3 loop reads CATSRAQRGEGGYTF. CDR3 DNA: TGTGCCACCAGCAGAGCCCAGAGAGGGGAGGGTGGCTACACCTTC.

The J gene is TRBJ2-1, the V gene TRBV7-9; weak D call: TRBD1 (5 bases). The CDR3 extends over 16 amino acids. Germline-derived CDR1 and CDR2 are SEHNR and FQNEAQ (reference sequence). The V end lost 3 bases, the J end lost 5 bases, and 17 bases lay between the germline ends. The CDR3 DNA reads TGTGCCAGCAGCTTTGGACAAGCTGGTAGGAACAATGAGCAGTTCTTC. It is translated as CASSFGQAGRNNEQFF.

CDR3 DNA sequence: TGTGCCTGGAGTTTCACTGAGGCGGATACGCAGTATTTT. Amino acids: CAWSFTEADTQYF. The chain uses TRBV30 and TRBJ2-3, with D unresolved. Germline CDR1 is GTSNPN and CDR2 is SVGIG (reference sequence). This CDR3 has 13 amino acids. V lost 2 bases and J 6 bases, leaving 12 bases between the germline ends.

The rearrangement uses TRBV4-2 and TRBJ2-2; a possible D gene is TRBD2 (5 bases). Trimming left V 4 bases short and J 3 bases short, with 12 bases between. The CDR3 length is 15 residues. Germline V gene lookup returns CDR1 LGHNA and CDR2 YNFKEQ. CDR3 bases: TGTGCCAGCAGCCGGGCCGCCGGGGACACCGGGGAGCTGTTTTTT. Amino acids: CASSRAAGDTGELFF.

This chain connects TRBV7-2 to TRBJ2-1; possibly TRBD2 for D (6 bases). The CDR3 covers 14 residues. CDR1 is SGHTA, CDR2 FQGNSA, per germline. V was trimmed by 5 bases and J by 6 bases, leaving 14 bases between them. The CDR3 loop reads CASSRTGGVNEQFF. As DNA, the CDR3 is TGTGCCAGCAGCCGAACCGGAGGGGTCAATGAGCAGTTCTTC.

This chain connects TRBV4-2 to TRBJ2-2; no clear D gene. Germline CDR1 reads LGHNA; CDR2 reads YNFKEQ. The V end was cut by 4 bases, the J end by 7 bases, with 16 bases between. This CDR3 is built from 15 residues. The CDR3 spells CASSPSNPVSGELFF. CDR3 DNA: TGTGCCAGCAGCCCGTCCAACCCCGTCAGCGGGGAGCTGTTTTTT.

The chain has TRBV7-6 and TRBJ1-3; TRBD1 aligns across 7 bases. This CDR3 spans 15 amino acids. V shed 1 base and J 3 bases; nucleotides not matched to a gene: 3. Per the germline V gene, CDR1 is SGHVS and CDR2 is FNYEAQ. CDR3 amino acids: CASSLGGQFGNTIYF. The CDR3 region has the DNA TGTGCCAGCAGCTTAGGGGGACAGTTTGGAAACACCATATATTTT.

V is TRBV30 and J is TRBJ2-3; 7 bases are a match to TRBD2. Trimming removed 5 bases from V and 4 bases from J; junction bases left unmatched: 3. The germline CDR1 and CDR2 sequences are GTSNPN and SVGIG (reference sequence). This CDR3 has 12 residues. This chain's CDR3 is CAWGRESDTQYF. CDR3 nucleotides: TGTGCCTGGGGGCGGGAGTCAGATACGCAGTATTTT. The full variable domain, completed using reference TRBV30 and TRBJ2-3, is SQTIHQWPATLVQPVGSPLSLECTVEGTSNPNLYWYRQAAGRGLQLLFYSVGIGQISSEVPQNLSASRPQDRQFILSSKKLLLSDSGFYLCAWGRESDTQYFGPGTRLTVL.

The chain couples TRBV15 to TRBJ1-3; D call uncertain. This CDR3 region has 17 residues. Trimming took 3 bases from V and 0 from J, leaving 15 bases between them. CDR1 is LNHNV, CDR2 YYDKDF, per germline (reference sequence). CDR3 DNA sequence: TGTGCCACCAGCAGCCTTTCAATGGAGGTCTCTGGAAACACCATATATTTT. Protein sequence: CATSSLSMEVSGNTIYF.

The V call is TRBV19, the J call TRBJ2-7; 8 positions agree with TRBD1. Germline CDR1 and CDR2: LNHDA and SQIVND (reference sequence). This CDR3 has 15 amino acids. V was clipped by 5 bases and J by 2 bases; unmatched bases: 8. The CDR3 nucleotides read TGTGCCAGTAGTTTCCCCGGGACAGGAACCTACGAGCAGTACTTC. Protein: CASSFPGTGTYEQYF.

This clone was detected a few times. The chain has TRBV11-2 and TRBJ1-5, with D hard to call. The CDR3 length is 15 residues. Trimming left V 1 base short and J 0 bases short, with 7 bases between. Germline V gene data show CDR1 as SGHAT and CDR2 as FQNNGV. The CDR3 coding sequence is TGTGCCAGCAGCTTAGGCTCGGTTAGCAATCAGCCCCAGCATTTT. Amino acids: CASSLGSVSNQPQHF.

This clone is labeled medium-sized. V usage is TRBV28 and J usage is TRBJ1-2; maybe TRBD1 (5 bases). CDR1 is MDHEN and CDR2 is SYDVKM in the germline V gene. This CDR3 region has 17 residues. V dropped 3 bases and J dropped 2 bases, with 19 bases sitting between them. CDR3 protein: CASSFGSLGPLNYGYTF. The CDR3 DNA sequence: TGTGCCAGCAGTTTTGGGTCACTGGGGCCGCTAAACTATGGCTACACCTTC.

This clone is a singleton in its sample. The V and J genes are TRBV2 and TRBJ2-1; TRBD2 agrees at 11 bases. Trimming cost V 5 bases and J 7 bases; bases outside gene matches: 10. Germline V gene lookup returns CDR1 SNHLY and CDR2 FYNNEI. CDR3 length equals 16 residues. The CDR3 DNA reads TGTGCCAGCAGTCCTGGGACTAGCGGCAGAGTAAATGAGCAGTTCTTC. Translated: CASSPGTSGRVNEQFF.

The chain has TRBV19 and TRBJ2-5; D is unclear. V dropped 1 base and J dropped 2 bases, with 11 bases sitting between them. The CDR3 has 15 amino acids. Germline CDR1 reads LNHDA; CDR2 reads SQIVND (reference sequence). CDR3 sequence: CASSIGQTPQETQYF. For the CDR3, the DNA is TGTGCCAGTAGTATAGGCCAGACACCTCAAGAGACCCAGTACTTC.

The chain links TRBV30 to TRBJ2-7; no firm D call. Per germline, CDR1 GTSNPN and CDR2 SVGIG (reference sequence). Trimming stripped 5 bases from V and 0 bases from J, with 5 bases between. CDR3 length: 11 residues. The CDR3 protein is CAWSSSYEQYF. CDR3 DNA: TGTGCCTGGTCATCCTCCTACGAGCAGTACTTC.

This sequence joins TRBV18 and TRBJ2-5, with 10 bases matching TRBD1. Germline V CDR1 and CDR2: KGHSH, LQKENI. Trimming at V came to 6 bases and at J to 5 bases, leaving 6 bases not matched to a gene. The CDR3 runs to 14 residues. Written as DNA, the CDR3 is TGTGCCAGCTCGGAAGGGACAGGGGAGGAGACCCAGTACTTC. As protein: CASSEGTGEETQYF.

The gene calls are TRBV9 and TRBJ2-3; TRBD2 agrees at 8 bases. The CDR3 covers 15 residues. Germline V gene sequence: CDR1 SGDLS, CDR2 YYNGEE. V shed 10 bases, J shed 4 bases, and the junction held 14 bases outside the gene matches. CDR3 in amino acids: CASRRSGSGSDTQYF. The DNA of the CDR3 is TGTGCCTCCCGGCGCAGCGGGAGTGGTTCAGATACGCAGTATTTT.

In the case of this clone: An end of the junction does not agree with germline; a read error may underlie this. This chain connects TRBV7-9 to TRBJ2-1; TRBD2 matches at 11 bases. The length of the CDR3 is 16 residues. Germline CDR1 reads SEHNR; CDR2 reads FQNEAQ (reference sequence). The CDR3 coding sequence is TGTGCCAGCAACTTAGCGGGAGGGGCTGAGGGGAATGAGCAGTTCTTC. This encodes CASNLAGGAEGNEQFF.

This chain connects TRBV18 to TRBJ1-4; no reliable D call. CDR1 and CDR2 from the germline V gene are KGHSH and LQKENI. V shed 3 bases and J shed 5 bases, with 10 bases lying between them. The CDR3 contains 14 residues. This CDR3 is CASSPTDRNEKLFF. The CDR3 DNA sequence: TGTGCCAGCTCACCGACTGATAGAAATGAAAAACTGTTTTTT.

This rearrangement joins TRBV10-3 to TRBJ2-7; 9 bases align to TRBD2. Losses at the gene ends were 0 bases for V and 3 bases for J; bases not matched to a gene: 3. The CDR3 runs to 15 residues. CDR1 is ENHRY and CDR2 is SYGVKD in the germline V gene. CDR3 coding DNA: TGTGCCATCAGTGAGTCAAGCGGGAGGTTCTACGAGCAGTACTTC. Amino acid sequence: CAISESSGRFYEQYF.

The DNA for the CDR3 is TGTGCCAGCTCTCCGGCGGTTCACCACGAGCAGTACTTC. It codes for CASSPAVHHEQYF. The chain joins TRBV18 to TRBJ2-7; D gene ambiguous. The CDR3 consists of 13 residues. The germline V and J ends were trimmed by 6 bases and 5 bases, with 14 bases remaining between them. Germline CDR1 KGHSH, CDR2 LQKENI.

This clone was seen a handful of times. The chain employs TRBV2 and TRBJ1-4; 7 bases map to TRBD1. The CDR3 is made up of 15 amino acids. Per the germline V gene, CDR1 is SNHLY and CDR2 is FYNNEI. V lost 6 bases and J lost 5; bases outside the gene matches: 9. CDR3 DNA sequence: TGTGCCAGCAGCCTCGCCGGGACAGAAAATGAAAAACTGTTTTTT. This encodes CASSLAGTENEKLFF.